The source of this T cell receptor (beta chain) is a study of monozygotic twins with inflammatory bowel disease. Blood was drawn at about 2.4 ml per donor. CDR3 length: 13 amino acids. The germline V gene encodes CDR1 DFQATT and CDR2 SNEGSKA (reference sequence). Reanalyzing the 5' RACE reads, TCRdb keeps one entry per CDR3 protein, without DNA. The specimen's table records tens of thousands of distinct CDR3 sequences. The rearrangement joins TRBV20-1 to TRBJ2-7; the D call of TRBD1 rests on TCRdb alone, since no DNA is present to check it. The clonotype comes from a human donor with ulcerative colitis or Crohn's disease, or a healthy co-twin of an affected twin (not recorded which). The material sequenced was blood. The CDR3 region is CSARSYREYEQYF.